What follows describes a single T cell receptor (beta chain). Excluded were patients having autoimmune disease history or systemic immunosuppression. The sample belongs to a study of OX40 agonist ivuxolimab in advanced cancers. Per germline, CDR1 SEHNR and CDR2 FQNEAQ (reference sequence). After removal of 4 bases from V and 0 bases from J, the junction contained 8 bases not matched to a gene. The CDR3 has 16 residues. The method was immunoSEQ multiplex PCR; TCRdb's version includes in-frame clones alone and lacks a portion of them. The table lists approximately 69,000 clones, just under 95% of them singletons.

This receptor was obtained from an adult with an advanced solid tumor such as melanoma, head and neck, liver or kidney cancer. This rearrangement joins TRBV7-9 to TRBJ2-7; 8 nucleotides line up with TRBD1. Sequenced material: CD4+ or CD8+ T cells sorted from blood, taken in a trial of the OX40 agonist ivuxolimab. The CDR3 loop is CASSSNRQGSSYEQYF. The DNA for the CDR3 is TGTGCCAGCAGCTCAAATCGACAGGGGAGCTCCTACGAGCAGTACTTC. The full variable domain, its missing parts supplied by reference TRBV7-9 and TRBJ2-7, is DTGVSQNPRHKITKRGQNVTFRCDPISEHNRLYWYRQTLGQGPEFLTYFQNEAQLEKSRLLSDRFSAERPKGSFSTLEIQRTEQGDSAMYLCASSSNRQGSSYEQYFGPGTRLTVT.